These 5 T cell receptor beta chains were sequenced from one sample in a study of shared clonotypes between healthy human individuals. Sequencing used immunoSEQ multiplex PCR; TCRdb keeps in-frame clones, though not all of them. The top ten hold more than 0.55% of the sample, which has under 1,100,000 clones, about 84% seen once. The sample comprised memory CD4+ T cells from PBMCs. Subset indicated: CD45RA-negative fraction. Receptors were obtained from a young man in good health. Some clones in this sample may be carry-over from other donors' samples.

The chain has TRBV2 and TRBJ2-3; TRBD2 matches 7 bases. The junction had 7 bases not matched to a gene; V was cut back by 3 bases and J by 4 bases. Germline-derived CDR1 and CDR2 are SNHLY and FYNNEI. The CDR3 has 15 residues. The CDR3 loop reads CASSDRGVMADTQYF. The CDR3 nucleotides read TGTGCCAGCAGTGACCGGGGGGTTATGGCAGATACGCAGTATTTT.

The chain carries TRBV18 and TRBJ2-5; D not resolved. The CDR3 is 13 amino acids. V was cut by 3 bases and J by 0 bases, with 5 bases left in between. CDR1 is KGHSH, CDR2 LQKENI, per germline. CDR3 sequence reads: CASSPGNQETQYF. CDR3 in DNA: TGTGCCAGCTCACCGGGGAACCAAGAGACCCAGTACTTC.

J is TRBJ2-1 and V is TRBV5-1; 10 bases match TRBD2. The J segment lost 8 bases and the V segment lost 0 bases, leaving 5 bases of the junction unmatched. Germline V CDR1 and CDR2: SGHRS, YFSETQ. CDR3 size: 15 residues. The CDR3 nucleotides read TGCGCCAGCAGCTTGGTTCTAGCGGGAGCCGATGAGCAGTTCTTC. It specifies CASSLVLAGADEQFF.

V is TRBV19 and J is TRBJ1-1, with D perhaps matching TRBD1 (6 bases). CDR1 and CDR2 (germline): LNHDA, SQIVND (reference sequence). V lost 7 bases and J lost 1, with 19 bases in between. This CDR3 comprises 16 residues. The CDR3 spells CASTNRGGGTNTEAFF. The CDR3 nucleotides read TGTGCCAGTACCAACCGAGGGGGGGGGACGAACACTGAAGCTTTCTTT.

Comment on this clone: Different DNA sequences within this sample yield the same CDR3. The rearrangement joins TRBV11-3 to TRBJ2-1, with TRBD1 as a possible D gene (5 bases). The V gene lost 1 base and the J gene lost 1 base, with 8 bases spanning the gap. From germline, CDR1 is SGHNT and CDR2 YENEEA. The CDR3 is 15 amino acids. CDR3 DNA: TGTGCCAGCAGCTTAGGGCAGGGATCCTACAATGAGCAGTTCTTC. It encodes CASSLGQGSYNEQFF.